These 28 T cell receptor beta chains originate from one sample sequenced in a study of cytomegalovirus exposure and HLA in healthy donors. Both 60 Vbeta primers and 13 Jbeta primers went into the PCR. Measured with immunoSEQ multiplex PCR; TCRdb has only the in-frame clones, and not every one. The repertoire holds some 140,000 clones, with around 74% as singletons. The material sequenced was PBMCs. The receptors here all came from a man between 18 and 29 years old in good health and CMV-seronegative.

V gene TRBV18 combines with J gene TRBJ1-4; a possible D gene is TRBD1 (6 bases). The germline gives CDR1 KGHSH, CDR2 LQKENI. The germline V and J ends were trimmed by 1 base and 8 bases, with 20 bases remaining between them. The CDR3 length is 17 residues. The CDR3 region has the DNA TGTGCCAGCTCACCACGGAATGGTCTGGGCGGGGGCGAAAAACTGTTTTTT. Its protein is CASSPRNGLGGGEKLFF.

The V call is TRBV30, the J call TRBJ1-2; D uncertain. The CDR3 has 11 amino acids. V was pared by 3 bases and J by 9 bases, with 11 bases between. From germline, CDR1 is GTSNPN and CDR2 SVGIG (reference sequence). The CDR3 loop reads CAWRAVESYTF. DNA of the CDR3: TGTGCCTGGAGGGCCGTGGAGAGCTACACCTTC.

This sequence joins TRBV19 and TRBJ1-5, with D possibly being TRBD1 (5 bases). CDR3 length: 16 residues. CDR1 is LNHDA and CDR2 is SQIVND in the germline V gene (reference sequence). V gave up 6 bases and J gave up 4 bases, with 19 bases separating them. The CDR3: CASRSMGRGSNQPQHF. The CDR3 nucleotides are TGTGCCAGTAGGTCAATGGGTAGGGGTTCGAATCAGCCCCAGCATTTT.

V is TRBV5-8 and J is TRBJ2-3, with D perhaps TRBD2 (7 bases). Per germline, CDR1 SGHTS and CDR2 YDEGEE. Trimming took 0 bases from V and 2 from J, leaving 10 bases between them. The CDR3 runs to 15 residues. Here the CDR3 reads CASSLGGGFTDTQYF. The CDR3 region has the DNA TGTGCCAGCAGCTTGGGGGGGGGCTTCACAGATACGCAGTATTTT.

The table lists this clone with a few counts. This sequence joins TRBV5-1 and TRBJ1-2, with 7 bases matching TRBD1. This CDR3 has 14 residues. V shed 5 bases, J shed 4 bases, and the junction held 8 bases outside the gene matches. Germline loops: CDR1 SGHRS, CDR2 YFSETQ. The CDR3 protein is CASRRPGGGYGYTF. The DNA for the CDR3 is TGCGCCAGCAGGCGGCCAGGGGGTGGCTATGGCTACACCTTC.

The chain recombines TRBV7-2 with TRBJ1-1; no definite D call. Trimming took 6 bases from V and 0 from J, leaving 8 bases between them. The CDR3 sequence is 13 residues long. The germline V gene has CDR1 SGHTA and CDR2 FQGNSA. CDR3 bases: TGTGCCAGCAGGGTGCACATGAACACTGAAGCTTTCTTT. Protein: CASRVHMNTEAFF.

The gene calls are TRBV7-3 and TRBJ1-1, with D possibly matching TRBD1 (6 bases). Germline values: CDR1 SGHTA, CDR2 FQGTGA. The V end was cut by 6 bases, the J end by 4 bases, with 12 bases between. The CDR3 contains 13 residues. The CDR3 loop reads CASSSQGSTEAFF. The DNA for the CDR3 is TGTGCCAGCAGTTCACAGGGAAGCACTGAAGCTTTCTTT.

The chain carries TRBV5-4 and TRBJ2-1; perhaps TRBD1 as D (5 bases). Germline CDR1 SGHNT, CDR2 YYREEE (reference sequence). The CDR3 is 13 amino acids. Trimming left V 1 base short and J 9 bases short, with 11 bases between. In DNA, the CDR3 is TGTGCCAGCAGCTTGCCAGGGAAGAGTGAGCAGTTCTTC. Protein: CASSLPGKSEQFF.

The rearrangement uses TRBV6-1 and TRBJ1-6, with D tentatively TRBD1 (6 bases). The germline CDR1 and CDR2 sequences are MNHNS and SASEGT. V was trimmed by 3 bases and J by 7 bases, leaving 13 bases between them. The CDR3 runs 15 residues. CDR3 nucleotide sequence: TGTGCCAGCAGTGAGGAAACGGGACAAAATTCACCCCTCCACTTT. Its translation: CASSEETGQNSPLHF.

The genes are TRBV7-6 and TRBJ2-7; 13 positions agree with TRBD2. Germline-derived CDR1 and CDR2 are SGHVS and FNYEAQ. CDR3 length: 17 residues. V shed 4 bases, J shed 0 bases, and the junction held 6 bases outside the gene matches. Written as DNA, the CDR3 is TGTGCCAGCAGCTCCCCACGGACTAGCGGGGGCTCCTACGAGCAGTACTTC. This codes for CASSSPRTSGGSYEQYF.

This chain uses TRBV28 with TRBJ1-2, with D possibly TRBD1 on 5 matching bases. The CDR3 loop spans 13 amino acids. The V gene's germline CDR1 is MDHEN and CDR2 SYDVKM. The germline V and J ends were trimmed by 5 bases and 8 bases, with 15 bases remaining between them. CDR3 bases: TGTGCCAGCAGTCCTGGGGGGTTCTCCGGCTACACCTTC. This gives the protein CASSPGGFSGYTF.

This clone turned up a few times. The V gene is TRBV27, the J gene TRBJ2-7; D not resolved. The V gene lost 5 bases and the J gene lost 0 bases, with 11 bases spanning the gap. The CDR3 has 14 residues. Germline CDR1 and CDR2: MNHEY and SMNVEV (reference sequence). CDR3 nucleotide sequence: TGTGCCAGCAGTCGACACCCGAGCTCCTACGAGCAGTACGTC. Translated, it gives CASSRHPSSYEQYV.

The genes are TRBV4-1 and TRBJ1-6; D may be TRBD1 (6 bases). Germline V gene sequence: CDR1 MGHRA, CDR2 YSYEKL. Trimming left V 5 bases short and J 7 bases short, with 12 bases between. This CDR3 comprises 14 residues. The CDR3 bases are TGCGCCAGCAGCGGAAACAGGGCGAATTCACCCCTCCACTTT. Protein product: CASSGNRANSPLHF.

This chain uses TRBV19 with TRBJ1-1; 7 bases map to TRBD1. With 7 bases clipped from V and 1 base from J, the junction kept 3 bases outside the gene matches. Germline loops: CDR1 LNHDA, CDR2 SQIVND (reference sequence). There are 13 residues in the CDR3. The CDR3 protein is CASTDRTNTEAFF. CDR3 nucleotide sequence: TGTGCCAGTACGGACAGGACGAACACTGAAGCTTTCTTT.

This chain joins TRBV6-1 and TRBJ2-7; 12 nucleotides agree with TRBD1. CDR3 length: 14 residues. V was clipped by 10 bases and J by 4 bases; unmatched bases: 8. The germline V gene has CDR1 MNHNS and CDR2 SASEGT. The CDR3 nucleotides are TGTGCCACCCATCCGGGACAGGGGGCATACGAGCAGTACGTC. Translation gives CATHPGQGAYEQYV.

The CDR3: CASNPDRIYNSPLHF. The CDR3 DNA reads as TGTGCCAGCAATCCTGACAGGATTTATAATTCACCCCTCCACTTT. The V gene is TRBV2, the J gene TRBJ1-6; possibly TRBD1 for D (6 bases). Trimming cost V 7 bases and J 4 bases, with 14 bases left between them. The CDR3 sequence is 15 residues long. The germline CDR1 and CDR2 sequences are SNHLY and FYNNEI.

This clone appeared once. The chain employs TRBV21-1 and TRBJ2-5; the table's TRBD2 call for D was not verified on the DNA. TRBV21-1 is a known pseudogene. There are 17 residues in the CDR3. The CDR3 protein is CASSKESRLAGQETQYF. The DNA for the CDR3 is TGTGCCAGCAGCAAAGAAAGTCGACTAGCGGGGCAAGAGACCCAGTACTTC.

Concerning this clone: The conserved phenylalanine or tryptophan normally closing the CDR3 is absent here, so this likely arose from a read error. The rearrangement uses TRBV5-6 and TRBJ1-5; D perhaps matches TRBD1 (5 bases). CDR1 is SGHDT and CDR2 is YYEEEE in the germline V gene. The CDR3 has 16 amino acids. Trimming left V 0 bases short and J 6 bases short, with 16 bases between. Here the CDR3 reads CASSLGEEGAGQPQHL. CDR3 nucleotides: TGTGCCAGCAGCTTGGGGGAAGAAGGGGCTGGTCAGCCCCAGCATCTT.

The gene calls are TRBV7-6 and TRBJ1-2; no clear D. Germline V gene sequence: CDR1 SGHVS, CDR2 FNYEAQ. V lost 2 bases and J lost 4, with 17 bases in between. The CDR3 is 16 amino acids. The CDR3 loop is CASSLSLDTSFYGYTF. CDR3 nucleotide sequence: TGTGCCAGCAGCTTATCACTTGACACCTCCTTCTATGGCTACACCTTC.

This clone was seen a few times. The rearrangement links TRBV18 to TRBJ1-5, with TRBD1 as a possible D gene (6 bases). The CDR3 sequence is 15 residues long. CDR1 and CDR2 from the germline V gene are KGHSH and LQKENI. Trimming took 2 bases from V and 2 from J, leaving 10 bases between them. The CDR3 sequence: CASSPWPGGNQPQHF. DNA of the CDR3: TGTGCCAGCTCACCATGGCCAGGGGGCAATCAGCCCCAGCATTTT.

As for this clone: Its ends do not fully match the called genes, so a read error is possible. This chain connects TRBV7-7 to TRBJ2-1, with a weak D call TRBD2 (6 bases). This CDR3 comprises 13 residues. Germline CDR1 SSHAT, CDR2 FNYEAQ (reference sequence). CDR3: CASSFGWRDEQFF. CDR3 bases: TGTGCTAGCAGCTTTGGGTGGAGGGATGAGCAGTTCTTC.

CDR3: CASRGSPGDTGELFF. The CDR3, as DNA: TGCGCCAGCAGGGGGAGTCCTGGGGACACCGGGGAGCTGTTTTTT. The gene calls are TRBV5-1 and TRBJ2-2; possibly TRBD2 for D (5 bases). The CDR3 covers 15 residues. Trimming shortened V by 5 bases and J by 3 bases, and 14 bases separated the two germline ends. Germline CDR1 and CDR2: SGHRS and YFSETQ.

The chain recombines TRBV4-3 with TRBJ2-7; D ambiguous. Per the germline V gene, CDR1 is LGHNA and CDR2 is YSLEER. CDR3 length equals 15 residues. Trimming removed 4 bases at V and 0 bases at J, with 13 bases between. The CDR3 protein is CASSRTYSNSYEQYF. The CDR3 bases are TGCGCCAGCAGCCGAACCTACTCAAACTCCTACGAGCAGTACTTC.

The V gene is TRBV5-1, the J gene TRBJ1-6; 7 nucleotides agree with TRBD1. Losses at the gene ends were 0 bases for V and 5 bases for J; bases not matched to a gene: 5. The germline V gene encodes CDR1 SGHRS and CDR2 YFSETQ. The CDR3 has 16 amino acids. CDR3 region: CASSLALGGNNSPLHF. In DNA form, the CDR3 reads TGCGCCAGCAGCTTGGCCTTAGGGGGCAATAATTCACCCCTCCACTTT.

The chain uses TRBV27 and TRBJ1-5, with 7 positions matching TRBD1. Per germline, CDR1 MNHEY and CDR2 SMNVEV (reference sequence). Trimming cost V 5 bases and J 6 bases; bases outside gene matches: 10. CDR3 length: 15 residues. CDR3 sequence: CASSPTGVGRQPQHF. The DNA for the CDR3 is TGTGCCAGCAGTCCTACAGGGGTAGGTCGTCAGCCCCAGCATTTT.

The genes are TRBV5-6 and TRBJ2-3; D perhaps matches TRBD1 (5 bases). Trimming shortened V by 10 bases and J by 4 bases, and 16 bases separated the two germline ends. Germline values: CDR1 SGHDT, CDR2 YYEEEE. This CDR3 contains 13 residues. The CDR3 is CAYWGGRADTQYF. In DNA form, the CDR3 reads TGTGCCTATTGGGGCGGAAGGGCAGATACGCAGTATTTT.

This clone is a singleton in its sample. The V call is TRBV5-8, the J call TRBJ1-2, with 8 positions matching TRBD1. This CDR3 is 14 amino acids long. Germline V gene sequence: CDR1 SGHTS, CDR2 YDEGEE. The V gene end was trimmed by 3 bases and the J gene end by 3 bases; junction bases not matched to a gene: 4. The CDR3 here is CASSWLTGDYGYTF. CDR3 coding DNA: TGTGCCAGCAGCTGGCTGACAGGGGACTATGGCTACACCTTC.

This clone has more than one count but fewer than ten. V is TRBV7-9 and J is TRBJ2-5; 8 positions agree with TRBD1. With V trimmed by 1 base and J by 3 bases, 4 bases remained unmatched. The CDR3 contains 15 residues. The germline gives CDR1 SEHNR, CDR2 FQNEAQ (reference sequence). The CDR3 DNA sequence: TGTGCCAGCAGCTTAGGTGCAGGGGGCAAAGAGACCCAGTACTTC. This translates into CASSLGAGGKETQYF.